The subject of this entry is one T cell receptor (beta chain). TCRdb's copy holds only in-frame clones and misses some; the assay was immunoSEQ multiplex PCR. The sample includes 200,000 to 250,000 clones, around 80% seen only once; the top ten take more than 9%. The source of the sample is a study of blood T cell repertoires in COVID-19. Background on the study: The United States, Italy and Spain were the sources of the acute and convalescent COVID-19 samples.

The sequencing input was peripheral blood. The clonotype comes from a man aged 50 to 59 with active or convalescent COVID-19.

The CDR3 protein is CASRERGNTDTQYF. CDR3 coding DNA: TGTGCCAGCAGAGAGCGGGGGAACACAGATACGCAGTATTTT. J is TRBJ2-3 and V is TRBV25-1, with 8 bases fitting TRBD2. The germline V gene encodes CDR1 MGHDK and CDR2 SYGVNS. The CDR3 length is 14 residues. J lost 2 bases, V lost 6 bases, and 4 bases had no gene match. Variable domain in full (rest from reference TRBV25-1 and TRBJ2-3): EADIYQTPRYLVIGTGKKITLECSQTMGHDKMYWYQQDPGMELHLIHYSYGVNSTEKGDLSSESTVSRIRTEHFPLTLESARPSHTSQYLCASRERGNTDTQYFGPGTRLTVL.